The 9 T cell receptor beta chains below come from one sample, sequenced in a study of neurological immune-mediated disorders. Via MiXCR, TCRdb re-called the 5' RACE reads, giving one row per CDR3 protein. The table lists roughly 25,000 distinct CDR3 sequences, almost 2.5% of them singletons. The sequenced sample was PBMCs. The receptors derive from a woman aged 45 to 65 with multiple sclerosis.

There are many counts of this clonotype. This chain links TRBV5-5 with TRBJ2-3, with D tentatively TRBD1 (5 bases). The CDR3 consists of 14 residues. The V and J ends lost 1 base and 6 bases respectively, with 12 bases between them. Germline CDR1 reads SGHKS; CDR2 reads YYEKEE (reference sequence). CDR3 nucleotides: TGTGCCAGCAGCTTGAGGGGCGACTTTGATACGCAGTATTTT. Protein sequence: CASSLRGDFDTQYF.

This clonotype was observed many times. The V and J genes are TRBV5-1 and TRBJ2-3; possibly TRBD2 for D (6 bases). Germline CDR1 reads SGHRS; CDR2 reads YFSETQ. Trimming took 0 bases from V and 1 from J, leaving 15 bases between them. The CDR3 is 17 residues long. CDR3 residues: CASSLAWGGSGTDTQYF. In nucleotides, the CDR3 is TGCGCCAGCAGCTTGGCCTGGGGAGGTAGCGGCACAGATACGCAGTATTTT. Full variable domain (outside the CDR3, taken from reference TRBV5-1 and TRBJ2-3): KAGVTQTPRYLIKTRGQQVTLSCSPISGHRSVSWYQQTPGQGLQFLFEYFSETQRNKGNFPGRFSGRQFSNSRSEMNVSTLELGDSALYLCASSLAWGGSGTDTQYFGPGTRLTVL.

This clonotype showed up many times. The CDR3 DNA follows: TGTGCCAGCAGCTTAAGCCCTACCTGGGATGGCTACACCTTC. Residues: CASSLSPTWDGYTF. The chain joins TRBV7-3 to TRBJ1-2; D gene unclear. The CDR3 contains 14 residues. Germline V gene sequence: CDR1 SGHTA, CDR2 FQGTGA. V shed 1 base and J shed 6 bases, with 12 bases lying between them.

The table lists this clonotype with many counts. The chain joins TRBV5-1 to TRBJ2-2; 7 bases map to TRBD2. Germline CDR1 and CDR2: SGHRS and YFSETQ. The CDR3 runs 16 residues. The V segment lost 4 bases and the J segment 0 bases; nucleotides outside the gene matches: 6. CDR3 region: CASSQRTSSNTGELFF. The DNA of the CDR3 is TGCGCCAGCAGCCAGAGGACTAGTTCGAACACCGGGGAGCTGTTTTTT.

There are many counts of this clonotype. This chain uses TRBV20-1 with TRBJ1-1, with D tentatively TRBD1 (6 bases). CDR1 DFQATT and CDR2 SNEGSKA come from the germline V gene (reference sequence). The CDR3 has 14 amino acids. The V end was cut by 6 bases, the J end by 2 bases, with 16 bases between. The CDR3 coding sequence is TGCAGTGCACAAAAAGGGGGGGGTAACACTGAAGCTTTCTTT. The encoded protein is CSAQKGGGNTEAFF.

In its sample, this clonotype was seen many times. The rearrangement uses TRBV7-6 and TRBJ1-5, with D uncertain. The CDR3 spans 15 residues. Germline CDR1 and CDR2: SGHVS and FNYEAQ. V gave up 3 bases and J gave up 0 bases, with 9 bases separating them. The CDR3 DNA reads as TGTGCCAGCAGCTTTGGCGGAAATAGCAATCAGCCCCAGCATTTT. It yields the protein CASSFGGNSNQPQHF.

This clonotype was found a few times. This chain uses TRBV10-3 with TRBJ2-3, with 7 bases lining up with TRBD2. J was trimmed by 0 bases and V by 0 bases; bases with no gene match: 9. The CDR3 loop spans 18 amino acids. Germline CDR1 reads ENHRY; CDR2 reads SYGVKD. As DNA, the CDR3 is TGTGCCATCAGTGAGTCGTTGGCTAGCGGAACTAGCACAGATACGCAGTATTTT. Protein sequence: CAISESLASGTSTDTQYF.

This clonotype has more than one count but fewer than ten. The chain joins TRBV20-1 to TRBJ1-2; TRBD1 is a possible D gene (5 bases). Trimming cost V 0 bases and J 4 bases, with 18 bases left between them. The CDR3 has 16 residues. CDR1 and CDR2 from the germline V gene are DFQATT and SNEGSKA (reference sequence). CDR3 bases: TGCAGTGCTAGAGATCATGTGACCCGGGACGTCTATGGCTACACCTTC. Amino acids: CSARDHVTRDVYGYTF.

This clonotype was counted ten times or more. The chain employs TRBV20-1 and TRBJ1-2; TRBD1 matches at 9 bases. The CDR3 has 13 residues. Germline lookup yields CDR1 DFQATT and CDR2 SNEGSKA (reference sequence). The V segment lost 4 bases and the J segment 4 bases; nucleotides outside the gene matches: 4. The CDR3 DNA is TGCAGTGCTATCCAGGACAGGGGCTATGGCTACACCTTC. Translation: CSAIQDRGYGYTF.